This is a list of T cell receptor beta chains from one sample in a study of blood T cell repertoires in COVID-19. Here immunoSEQ multiplex PCR was the method, and the copy in TCRdb shows in-frame clones only, minus some. The repertoire consists of roughly 120,000 clones, with roughly three quarters occurring once and the leading ten covering approximately 7.9%. The sample consisted of peripheral blood. These receptors all come from a human donor in a cohort sampled during active COVID-19. Each CDR3 is given with its conserved first and last residue. D genes are given only for firm matches. Clone size is stated in some rows and not others, as once, few, many or a class when expanded.

clone size: NA; V gene: TRBV19; D gene: NA; CDR3 length: 15; J gene: TRBJ2-7; CDR3 DNA: TGTGCCAGTAGTATAGCGTCGCGGGACTCCTACGAGCAGTACTTC; CDR3 protein: CASSIASRDSYEQYF
clone size: NA; V gene: TRBV2; D gene: TRBD1; CDR3 length: 15; J gene: TRBJ2-5; CDR3 DNA: TGTGCCAGCAGTGAAGCGGGACAGGTCCGGGAGACCCAGTACTTC; CDR3 protein: CASSEAGQVRETQYF
clone size: NA; V gene: TRBV27; D gene: TRBD1; CDR3 length: 15; J gene: TRBJ2-5; CDR3 DNA: TGTGCCAGTCGCGACAGGGGTGTGGAGCAAGAGACCCAGTACTTC; CDR3 protein: CASRDRGVEQETQYF
clone size: few; V gene: TRBV13; D gene: NA; CDR3 length: 15; J gene: TRBJ1-1; CDR3 DNA: TGTGCCAGCAGCCCCTTATCGCGGATGAACACTGAAGCTTTCTTT; CDR3 protein: CASSPLSRMNTEAFF
clone size: NA; V gene: TRBV5-4; D gene: TRBD1; CDR3 length: 15; J gene: TRBJ1-2; CDR3 DNA: TGTGCCAGCAGCATCGGACAGGGGTACGGCTATGGCTACACCTTC; CDR3 protein: CASSIGQGYGYGYTF
clone size: NA; V gene: TRBV11-2; D gene: TRBD1; CDR3 length: 13; J gene: TRBJ1-4; CDR3 DNA: TGTGCCAGCAGGAGGGGGCTTGATGAAAAACTGTTTTTT; CDR3 protein: CASRRGLDEKLFF
clone size: NA; V gene: TRBV5-6; D gene: TRBD1; CDR3 length: 12; J gene: TRBJ2-7; CDR3 DNA: TGTGCCAGCAGCGGGGACAGTTACGAGCAGTACTTC; CDR3 protein: CASSGDSYEQYF
clone size: NA; V gene: TRBV6-5; D gene: NA; CDR3 length: 15; J gene: TRBJ1-1; CDR3 DNA: TGTGCCAGCAGTTACGATCGGGTTCTGGACACTGAAGCTTTCTTT; CDR3 protein: CASSYDRVLDTEAFF
clone size: NA; V gene: TRBV4-1; D gene: NA; CDR3 length: 14; J gene: TRBJ1-1; CDR3 DNA: TGCGCCAGCAGCCAAGAGACAGGCCCGTCAGAAGCTTTCTTT; CDR3 protein: CASSQETGPSEAFF
clone size: NA; V gene: TRBV6-5; D gene: TRBD1; CDR3 length: 14; J gene: TRBJ2-7; CDR3 DNA: TGTGCCAGCAGTTACGGACAGGGGCTCTACGAGCAGTACTTC; CDR3 protein: CASSYGQGLYEQYF
clone size: NA; V gene: TRBV6-5; D gene: NA; CDR3 length: 13; J gene: TRBJ1-1; CDR3 DNA: TGTGCCAGCAGTTACGGCGGTGGCACTGAAGCTTTCTTT; CDR3 protein: CASSYGGGTEAFF
clone size: NA; V gene: TRBV5-1; D gene: NA; CDR3 length: 15; J gene: TRBJ2-7; CDR3 DNA: TGCGCCAGCAGCTTGGAAGCAGGCTCTACCTACGAGCAGTACTTC; CDR3 protein: CASSLEAGSTYEQYF
clone size: NA; V gene: TRBV11-2; D gene: NA; CDR3 length: 14; J gene: TRBJ2-3; CDR3 DNA: TGTGCCAGCAGCTTAGATGGCTCGGGGGATACGCAGTATTTT; CDR3 protein: CASSLDGSGDTQYF
clone size: NA; V gene: TRBV19; D gene: TRBD1; CDR3 length: 15; J gene: TRBJ2-7; CDR3 DNA: TGTGCCAGTAGTCTATCTGCGGGACAGGGGTACGAGCAGTACTTC; CDR3 protein: CASSLSAGQGYEQYF
clone size: few; V gene: TRBV10-2; D gene: NA; CDR3 length: 12; J gene: TRBJ1-2; CDR3 DNA: TGCGCCAGCAGTGACGGTGACTATGGCTACACCTTC; CDR3 protein: CASSDGDYGYTF
clone size: few; V gene: TRBV3-1/TRBV3-2; D gene: NA; CDR3 length: 16; J gene: TRBJ2-7; CDR3 DNA: TGTGCCAGCAGCCAAGGGAGAGAACGGAACTCCTACGAGCAGTACTTC; CDR3 protein: CASSQGRERNSYEQYF
clone size: few; V gene: TRBV4-1; D gene: NA; CDR3 length: 13; J gene: TRBJ2-7; CDR3 DNA: TGCGCCAGCAGCCAAGACAGGGCCTACGAGCAGTACTTC; CDR3 protein: CASSQDRAYEQYF
clone size: NA; V gene: TRBV9; D gene: NA; CDR3 length: 15; J gene: TRBJ2-2; CDR3 DNA: TGTGCCAGCAGCGATCCCAGGTGGAACACCGGGGAGCTGTTTTTT; CDR3 protein: CASSDPRWNTGELFF
clone size: NA; V gene: TRBV5-4; D gene: NA; CDR3 length: 16; J gene: TRBJ2-1; CDR3 DNA: TGTGCCAGCAGCCTAATCGGGACAAACATCCTTGGTGAGCAGTTCTTC; CDR3 protein: CASSLIGTNILGEQFF
clone size: NA; V gene: TRBV2; D gene: NA; CDR3 length: 14; J gene: TRBJ2-7; CDR3 DNA: TGTGCCAGCAGTGAGGGGCGAGGATCCTACGAGCAGTACTTC; CDR3 protein: CASSEGRGSYEQYF
clone size: NA; V gene: TRBV5-1; D gene: NA; CDR3 length: 14; J gene: TRBJ2-7; CDR3 DNA: TGCGCCAGCAGCTTTGCGGGGTTGACCTACGAGCAGTACTTC; CDR3 protein: CASSFAGLTYEQYF
clone size: NA; V gene: TRBV28; D gene: TRBD1; CDR3 length: 15; J gene: TRBJ1-3; CDR3 DNA: TGTGCCAGCAGTCCCGACAGGGTTTACGGAAACACCATATATTTT; CDR3 protein: CASSPDRVYGNTIYF
clone size: NA; V gene: TRBV29-1; D gene: TRBD2; CDR3 length: 14; J gene: TRBJ2-1; CDR3 DNA: TGCAGCGCCGTAGCGGGAGGGGTCTACAATGAGCAGTTCTTC; CDR3 protein: CSAVAGGVYNEQFF
clone size: NA; V gene: TRBV4-1; D gene: NA; CDR3 length: 15; J gene: TRBJ1-6; CDR3 DNA: TGCGCCAGCAGCCAGACGGGGGATGCGAATTCACCCCTCCACTTT; CDR3 protein: CASSQTGDANSPLHF
clone size: NA; V gene: TRBV19; D gene: NA; CDR3 length: 13; J gene: TRBJ1-4; CDR3 DNA: TGTGCCAGTAGTCCTGACACGTATGAAAAACTGTTTTTT; CDR3 protein: CASSPDTYEKLFF
clone size: NA; V gene: TRBV7-3; D gene: NA; CDR3 length: 12; J gene: TRBJ2-1; CDR3 DNA: TGTGCCAGCAGCTTACCCGGTGGTGAGCAGTTCTTC; CDR3 protein: CASSLPGGEQFF
clone size: NA; V gene: TRBV27; D gene: TRBD2; CDR3 length: 16; J gene: TRBJ2-3; CDR3 DNA: TGTGCCTGCAGCCGCGGGACTAGCGGGAGCACAGATACGCAGTATTTT; CDR3 protein: CACSRGTSGSTDTQYF
clone size: NA; V gene: TRBV5-3; D gene: NA; CDR3 length: 15; J gene: TRBJ1-1; CDR3 DNA: TGTGCCAGAACCCCCGGAGATCATACGAACACTGAAGCTTTCTTT; CDR3 protein: CARTPGDHTNTEAFF
clone size: NA; V gene: TRBV5-1; D gene: TRBD2; CDR3 length: 16; J gene: TRBJ2-7; CDR3 DNA: TGCGCCAGCAGCTCGGGACTAGCGGTGAGCTCCTACGAGCAGTACTTC; CDR3 protein: CASSSGLAVSSYEQYF
clone size: NA; V gene: TRBV7-9; D gene: TRBD2; CDR3 length: 15; J gene: TRBJ2-1; CDR3 DNA: TGTGCCAGCAGCTTAGGACTAGCGGCTTGGCTAGAGCAGTTCTTC; CDR3 protein: CASSLGLAAWLEQFF
clone size: NA; V gene: TRBV5-6; D gene: NA; CDR3 length: 13; J gene: TRBJ2-7; CDR3 DNA: TGTGCCAGCGGCAAGCTAGACCGTTACGAGCAGTACTTC; CDR3 protein: CASGKLDRYEQYF
clone size: NA; V gene: TRBV28; D gene: NA; CDR3 length: 14; J gene: TRBJ2-7; CDR3 DNA: TGTGCCAGCGCCCCCGTTCAGGGTGGCTACGAGCAGTACTTC; CDR3 protein: CASAPVQGGYEQYF
clone size: NA; V gene: TRBV5-1; D gene: NA; CDR3 length: 16; J gene: TRBJ2-7; CDR3 DNA: TGCGCCAGCAGCCTAGGGCGGGCTACAGGGATCGACGAGCAGTACTTC; CDR3 protein: CASSLGRATGIDEQYF
clone size: once; V gene: TRBV23-1; D gene: NA; CDR3 length: 14; J gene: TRBJ2-6; CDR3 DNA: TGCGCCAGCAGTCCGCCTCAGGGGGCCAACGTCCTGACTTTC; CDR3 protein: CASSPPQGANVLTF
clone size: NA; V gene: TRBV7-9; D gene: NA; CDR3 length: 12; J gene: TRBJ1-4; CDR3 DNA: TGTGCCAGCAGCTACGGCTCGGGAAAACTGTTTTTT; CDR3 protein: CASSYGSGKLFF
clone size: once; V gene: TRBV28; D gene: TRBD1; CDR3 length: 13; J gene: TRBJ1-2; CDR3 DNA: TGTGCCAGCAGTGGGGACAGGAGAGGAGGCTACACCTTC; CDR3 protein: CASSGDRRGGYTF
clone size: NA; V gene: TRBV10-2; D gene: NA; CDR3 length: 15; J gene: TRBJ1-2; CDR3 DNA: TGCGCCAGCAGTGATTGGGGGGAGGATGGCTATGGCTACACCTTC; CDR3 protein: CASSDWGEDGYGYTF
clone size: NA; V gene: TRBV28; D gene: NA; CDR3 length: 13; J gene: TRBJ1-5; CDR3 DNA: TGTGCCAGCAGACTCGATAGCAATCAGCCCCAGCATTTT; CDR3 protein: CASRLDSNQPQHF
clone size: NA; V gene: TRBV4-1; D gene: TRBD1; CDR3 length: 18; J gene: TRBJ2-2; CDR3 DNA: TGCGCCAGCAGCCAAGTTAACAGGGGGGTCCTTAACACCGGGGAGCTGTTTTTT; CDR3 protein: CASSQVNRGVLNTGELFF
clone size: NA; V gene: TRBV27; D gene: NA; CDR3 length: 15; J gene: TRBJ2-7; CDR3 DNA: TGTGCCAGCGGTACAGTTCTCACTAGTATCTACGAGCAGTACTTC; CDR3 protein: CASGTVLTSIYEQYF
clone size: NA; V gene: TRBV7-9; D gene: TRBD1; CDR3 length: 14; J gene: TRBJ2-7; CDR3 DNA: TGTGCCAGCAGCGGGGACAGGAGCTACTACGAGCAGTACTTC; CDR3 protein: CASSGDRSYYEQYF
clone size: few; V gene: TRBV6-5; D gene: NA; CDR3 length: 13; J gene: TRBJ2-7; CDR3 DNA: TGTGCCAGCACCCTCGGACTGAACTACGAGCAGTACTTC; CDR3 protein: CASTLGLNYEQYF
clone size: NA; V gene: TRBV5-1; D gene: TRBD2; CDR3 length: 14; J gene: TRBJ2-7; CDR3 DNA: TGCGCCAGCAGTTCTAGCGGGGGGTGGAACGAGCAGTACTTC; CDR3 protein: CASSSSGGWNEQYF
clone size: NA; V gene: TRBV29-1; D gene: NA; CDR3 length: 14; J gene: TRBJ1-1; CDR3 DNA: TGCAGCGTTGGGACAGAGGGGATGAACACTGAAGCTTTCTTT; CDR3 protein: CSVGTEGMNTEAFF
clone size: NA; V gene: TRBV4-1; D gene: TRBD2; CDR3 length: 16; J gene: TRBJ2-5; CDR3 DNA: TGCGCCAGCAGCCCCCGGGGACTAGCGGGGGAAGAGACCCAGTACTTC; CDR3 protein: CASSPRGLAGEETQYF
clone size: NA; V gene: TRBV7-9; D gene: TRBD1; CDR3 length: 16; J gene: TRBJ1-5; CDR3 DNA: TGTGCCAGCAGCTCCTGGACAGGGTCTAGCAATCAGCCCCAGCATTTT; CDR3 protein: CASSSWTGSSNQPQHF
clone size: once; V gene: TRBV6-5; D gene: TRBD1; CDR3 length: 14; J gene: TRBJ2-1; CDR3 DNA: TGTGCCAGCAACACAGGGGGCGCCTACAATGAGCAGTTCTTC; CDR3 protein: CASNTGGAYNEQFF
clone size: NA; V gene: TRBV2; D gene: NA; CDR3 length: 14; J gene: TRBJ2-1; CDR3 DNA: TGTGCCAGCAACGGGGCTAGCGAATACAATGAGCAGTTCTTC; CDR3 protein: CASNGASEYNEQFF
clone size: once; V gene: TRBV9; D gene: NA; CDR3 length: 15; J gene: TRBJ2-5; CDR3 DNA: TGTGCCAGCAGCCTAAGCGGGTCCTCGCAAGAGACCCAGTACTTC; CDR3 protein: CASSLSGSSQETQYF
clone size: NA; V gene: TRBV19; D gene: NA; CDR3 length: 14; J gene: TRBJ1-1; CDR3 DNA: TGTGCCAGTAGTATGCCCTGGGGAGGGACTGAAGCTTTCTTT; CDR3 protein: CASSMPWGGTEAFF
clone size: NA; V gene: TRBV7-8; D gene: NA; CDR3 length: 14; J gene: TRBJ1-4; CDR3 DNA: TGTGCCAGCAGCTTAGTGCGGGATAGTGAAAAACTGTTTTTT; CDR3 protein: CASSLVRDSEKLFF
clone size: few; V gene: TRBV7-8; D gene: NA; CDR3 length: 16; J gene: TRBJ1-2; CDR3 DNA: TGTGCCAGCAGCCCTTGGGGTACGAGGGAGAACTATGGCTACACCTTC; CDR3 protein: CASSPWGTRENYGYTF
clone size: few; V gene: TRBV27; D gene: NA; CDR3 length: 15; J gene: TRBJ1-1; CDR3 DNA: TGTGCCAGCAGTCCCGCACCACAGGGATATACTGAAGCTTTCTTT; CDR3 protein: CASSPAPQGYTEAFF